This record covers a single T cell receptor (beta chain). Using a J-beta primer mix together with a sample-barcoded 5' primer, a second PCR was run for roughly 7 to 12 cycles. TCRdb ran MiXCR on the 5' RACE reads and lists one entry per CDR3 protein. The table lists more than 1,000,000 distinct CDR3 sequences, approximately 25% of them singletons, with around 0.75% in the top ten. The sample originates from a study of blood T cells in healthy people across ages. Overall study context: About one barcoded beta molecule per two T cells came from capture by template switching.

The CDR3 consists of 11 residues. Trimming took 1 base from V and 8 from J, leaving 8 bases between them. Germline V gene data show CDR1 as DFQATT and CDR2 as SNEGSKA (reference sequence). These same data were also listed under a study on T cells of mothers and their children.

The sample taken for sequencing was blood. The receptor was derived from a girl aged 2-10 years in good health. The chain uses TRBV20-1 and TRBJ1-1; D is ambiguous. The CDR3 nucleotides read TGCAGTGCTAGAGTCGCATACGAAGCTTTCTTT. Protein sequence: CSARVAYEAFF.